The text below deals with one TCR beta chain. This clonotype occurred many times. The antigen it recognizes is unknown. Nothing much larger sits one base from this clone, and base qualities are not available. The sample is drawn from a study of spatial heterogeneity in lung cancer (dated by TCRdb to the late 2010s). Context from the whole study: Beta-chain transcripts were consistently detected in greater numbers than alpha-chain transcripts, which likely reflected higher beta-chain transcript abundance. In tumor regions, TCR transcript counts showed a strong correlation with a T cell transcriptional module score from matched bulk RNA-seq. In the raw uncorrected reads, each unique combination of TCR and UMI appeared more than ten times on average. In non-small cell lung cancer, the study made a quantitative comparison of TCR alpha and beta repertoires among multiple tumor regions, matched nontumor lung and blood. Nonsynonymous mutation counts, determined by whole-exome sequencing of tumor tissue, were related to features of the TCR repertoire. At surgery, both alpha and beta chains were TCR-sequenced in 200 to 250 tumor regions, about 64 matched nontumor lung samples and a few dozen PBMC samples. Results the study describes overall, beyond this receptor: Additional single-cell paired TCR alpha and beta sequencing was considered necessary to confirm, at a functional level, the hypothesis that regional TCRs recognize regional mutations. Estimated TCR-seq coverage of tumor T cells was only about 6.5% for alpha chains and about 13% for beta chains. The tumor nonsynonymous mutation count correlated with the number of expanded intratumoral alpha and beta TCRs. Counts of ubiquitous and regional expanded TCRs correlated with counts of ubiquitous and regional nonsynonymous mutations, respectively.

The receptor library was made with 5' RACE. Sequencing instrument: NextSeq 500. The TCR library protocol attached a unique molecular identifier to each TCR cDNA molecule to allow correction of PCR and sequencing errors. The study's processing was this. TCR identification, UMI-based error correction and CDR3 extraction were performed with Decombinator tools. TCRs above a frequency of 2 per 1,000, corresponding to the top 1% of the tumor frequency distribution, were defined as expanded. Expanded tumor TCRs statistically deemed absent (corrected P<0.05) from at least one tumor region were classed as regional, and all other expanded tumor TCRs were classed as ubiquitous. Renyi diversity was calculated using the R vegan package after each repertoire was subsampled 100 times to 5,000 TCRs. To build CDR3 similarity networks, amino acid triplet string-kernel similarity was used, and CDR3s were connected when their pairwise similarity was above 0.82. Using fastp trimming at Q25 and MiXCR clonotype assembly, TCRdb reanalyzed the public sequencing data and kept in-frame beta chains. Records with the same CDR3 protein are collapsed into one entry carrying the most frequent genes and DNA. The V and J calls and clone size are TCRdb's, not the authors'. This sample has 20,000 to 30,000 distinct CDR3 sequences in its table, and roughly 8.6% of those were observed once. 7.7% of the sample comes from the top ten.

The time point label, read with the paper, signifies: sample taken at primary tumor resection. The donors were about 71 patients from the lung TRACERx cohort who had early-stage, untreated non-small cell lung cancer. Whole RNA extracted from tumor and nontumor lung tissue, or from cryopreserved PBMC samples, was used for TCR sequencing without cell sorting. A patient was chosen for TCR sequencing only when enough RNA was available from at least two tumor regions. Before selection, tumor and adjacent nontumor lung specimens were reviewed by a lung pathologist. Deletion took 5 bases off V and 6 bases off J, with a span of 9 bases between the germline ends. Taken from the germline V gene, the CDR1 and CDR2 loops are SGHNT and YENEEA. The CDR3 starts with the cysteine, ends with the phenylalanine, and has 12 residues. The only DNA kept is the CDR3, 36 bases in frame from the first base.

This sample comprised lung tumor tissue, obtained at surgery. This receptor was taken from a male donor with early-stage non-small cell lung cancer. The sequence joins TRBV11-3 to TRBJ2-3; TRBD2 is possibly the D segment (5 matching bases). At the DNA level, the sequence is TGTGCCAGCAGCAATAGCGCGGATACGCAGTATTTT. This translates into CASSNSADTQYF.